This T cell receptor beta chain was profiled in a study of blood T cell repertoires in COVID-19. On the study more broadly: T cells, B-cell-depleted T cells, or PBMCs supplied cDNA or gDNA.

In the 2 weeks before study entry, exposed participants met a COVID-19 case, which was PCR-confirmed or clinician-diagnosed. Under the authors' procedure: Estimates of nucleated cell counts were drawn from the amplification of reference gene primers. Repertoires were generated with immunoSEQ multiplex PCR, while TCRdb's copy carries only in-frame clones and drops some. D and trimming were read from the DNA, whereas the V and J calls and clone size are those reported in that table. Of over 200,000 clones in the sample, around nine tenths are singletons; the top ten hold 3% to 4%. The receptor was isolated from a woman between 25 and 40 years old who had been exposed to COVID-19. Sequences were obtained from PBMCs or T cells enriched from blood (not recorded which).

This chain's CDR3 is CASSATSNEQFF. For the CDR3, the DNA is TGTGCCAGCAGTGCGACTAGCAATGAGCAGTTCTTC. This chain links TRBV25-1 with TRBJ2-1; D is possibly TRBD2 (6 bases). Trimming cost V 4 bases and J 6 bases, with 7 bases left between them. The length of the CDR3 is 12 residues. CDR1 MGHDK and CDR2 SYGVNS come from the germline V gene.